This T cell receptor beta chain was found in a study of post-analysis software for immune sequencing data. Study details: Secondary progressive, relapsing-remitting and progressive-relapsing multiple sclerosis were among the included disease courses.

Unique molecular identifiers were built into the TCR beta cDNA libraries. Each CDR3 protein is one row after TCRdb ran MiXCR on the PCR reads. The sample lists hundreds of thousands of distinct CDR3 sequences; about 60% were seen once. Findings and limits, study-wide: A significant reduction in normalized Chao1 diversity was observed in multiple sclerosis patients versus controls. By F measure, strong co-clustering occurred among samples prepared in the same batch. Roughly 5 TRBV segments occurring more often in patients than controls included TRBV5-6, TRBV5-1 and TRBV20-1.

Notes on this clonotype: Its specificity is unknown.

CDR1 and CDR2 from the germline V gene are SGHTA and FQGNSA. The J segment lost 4 bases and the V segment lost 4 bases, leaving 6 bases of the junction unmatched. CDR3 length: 16 residues. The sample comprised blood. The chain links TRBV7-2 to TRBJ2-3; 12 positions agree with TRBD2. The sequence derives from a girl aged 2 to 9 with multiple sclerosis. CDR3 sequence: CASSWELAGGPDTQYF. CDR3 nucleotides: TGTGCCAGCAGCTGGGAACTAGCGGGAGGCCCAGATACGCAGTATTTT. The full variable domain, in which reference TRBV7-2 and TRBJ2-3 provide the parts outside the CDR3, is GAGVSQSPSNKVTEKGKDVELRCDPISGHTALYWYRQSLGQGLEFLIYFQGNSAPDKSGLPSDRFSAERTGGSVSTLTIQRTQQEDSAVYLCASSWELAGGPDTQYFGPGTRLTVL.